Listed here are 5 T cell receptor beta chains from one sample, sequenced in a study of T cells in Graves' hyperthyroidism and ophthalmopathy. Authors of the study amplified TCR beta CDR3 regions from RNA transcripts. The HTBI primer set was used in a first-round RT-PCR of the TCR CDR3. TCRdb re-derived calls from the multiplex PCR reads in MiXCR, one entry per CDR3 protein. The sample contains about 640,000 distinct CDR3 sequences, about 45% of which appear only once. Sequencing was performed on peripheral blood or thyroid tissue (not recorded which). The receptors were sampled from an adult man with Graves' disease, either hyperthyroidism or ophthalmopathy (not recorded which).

This chain joins TRBV10-3 and TRBJ1-1; no reliable D call. The CDR3 contains 18 residues. CDR1 and CDR2 (germline): ENHRY, SYGVKD. V gave up 6 bases and J gave up 2 bases, with 25 bases separating them. CDR3 sequence reads: CAISQTLLEDIINTEAFF. In DNA, the CDR3 is TGTGCCATCAGCCAAACACTCCTGGAGGATATCATCAACACTGAAGCTTTCTTT.

At least ten counts were recorded for this clonotype. This chain uses TRBV24-1 with TRBJ2-7, with a possible D match to TRBD1 (7 bases). Trimming took off 9 bases at V and 5 bases at J, with 19 bases between the two ends. This CDR3 comprises 14 residues. Germline values: CDR1 KGHDR, CDR2 SFDVKD. The CDR3 sequence: CATSGGRGLDEQYF. For the CDR3, the DNA is TGTGCCACCTCAGGGGGGCGGGGATTGGACGAGCAGTACTTC.

This clonotype has at least ten counts. The chain employs TRBV24-1 and TRBJ1-5, with a possible D match to TRBD1 (6 bases). CDR3 size: 16 residues. Germline V gene lookup returns CDR1 KGHDR and CDR2 SFDVKD. Trimming shortened V by 3 bases and J by 4 bases, and 15 bases separated the two germline ends. CDR3 coding DNA: TGTGCCACCAGTGATCATACAGGGATAGGGAATCAGCCCCAGCATTTT. This sequence encodes CATSDHTGIGNQPQHF.

This chain joins TRBV2 and TRBJ1-2, with D hard to call. V lost 6 bases, J lost 1 base, and 18 bases lay in between. The V gene's germline CDR1 is SNHLY and CDR2 FYNNEI. The CDR3 is 16 amino acids. The CDR3 region is CASSPSGQELNYGYTF. CDR3 DNA: TGTGCCAGCAGCCCTTCCGGGCAGGAGCTTAACTATGGCTACACCTTC.

This clonotype was observed at least ten times. The chain recombines TRBV15 with TRBJ2-7, with 14 positions matching TRBD2. Germline V gene sequence: CDR1 LNHNV, CDR2 YYDKDF (reference sequence). J was trimmed by 2 bases and V by 9 bases; bases with no gene match: 6. The length of the CDR3 is 15 residues. The CDR3 is CATGTSGSATYEQYF. The CDR3 nucleotides read TGTGCCACGGGGACTAGCGGGAGTGCCACCTACGAGCAGTACTTC. The variable domain in full, with the rest retrieved from reference TRBV15 and TRBJ2-7, is DAMVIQNPRYQVTQFGKPVTLSCSQTLNHNVMYWYQQKSSQAPKLLFHYYDKDFNNEADTPDNFQSRRPNTSFCFLDIRSPGLGDTAMYLCATGTSGSATYEQYFGPGTRLTVT.